Listed below are T cell receptor beta chains from one sample, sequenced in a study of OX40 agonist ivuxolimab in advanced cancers. Some clones are missing from TCRdb's copy, which holds only in-frame ones; the method was immunoSEQ multiplex PCR. The sample carries about 76,000 clones, approximately 79% recorded once. The sequencing here drew on CD4+ or CD8+ T cells sorted from blood, taken in a trial of the OX40 agonist ivuxolimab. The receptors shown here come from an adult with an advanced solid tumor such as melanoma, head and neck, liver or kidney cancer. The CDR3 runs from the conserved cysteine through the conserved F or W. A D gene is named only where the DNA matches it firmly. Clone size, where shown, is once, few, many, or a class for clones that have expanded.

abundance	len	v_gene	d_gene	j_gene	CDR3aa	CDR3nt
.	18	TRBV15	.	TRBJ2-7	CATSRDLNSRLSDYERYF	TGTGCCACCAGCAGAGATCTCAATAGTAGGCTCTCCGACTACGAGCGGTACTTC
.	13	TRBV5-1	TRBD1	TRBJ1-2	CASSPRQGDGYTF	TGCGCCAGCAGCCCTCGACAGGGTGATGGCTACACCTTC
.	17	TRBV23-1	.	TRBJ1-5	CASSQFNDRSFYQPQHF	TGCGCCAGCAGTCAATTTAACGACAGGTCGTTCTATCAGCCCCAGCATTTT
.	12	TRBV7-2	.	TRBJ2-3	CASSFPMGRQYF	TGTGCCAGCAGCTTCCCGATGGGAAGGCAGTATTTT
.	14	TRBV4-2	.	TRBJ1-2	CASSQGTEGYGYTF	TGTGCCAGCAGCCAAGGGACAGAAGGCTATGGCTACACCTTC
.	16	TRBV7-3	TRBD1	TRBJ1-3	CASSLPGQGAGNTIYF	TGTGCCAGCAGCTTACCCGGACAGGGGGCTGGAAACACCATATATTTT
.	13	TRBV7-2	.	TRBJ2-7	CASSDYRATEQYF	TGTGCCAGCAGCGATTACAGGGCTACGGAGCAGTACTTC
.	15	TRBV7-3	TRBD1	TRBJ2-5	CASSLNAGQEETQYF	TGTGCCAGCAGCTTAAACGCAGGACAGGAGGAGACCCAGTACTTC
.	14	TRBV29-1	TRBD2	TRBJ2-5	CSVEKGRAGETQYF	TGCAGCGTTGAAAAGGGTCGAGCGGGGGAGACCCAGTACTTC
once	14	TRBV7-9	.	TRBJ2-7	CASSPSGLLYEQYF	TGTGCCAGCAGCCCCTCCGGACTGCTCTACGAGCAGTACTTC
.	13	TRBV10-2	.	TRBJ1-2	CASKDGRDYGYTF	TGCGCCAGCAAGGACGGTCGAGACTATGGCTACACCTTC
once	14	TRBV1	.	TRBJ1-2	CTSSQVGFNYGYTF	TGCACCAGCAGCCAAGTAGGGTTTAATTATGGCTACACCTTC
few	14	TRBV7-2	.	TRBJ2-1	CASSLGLVYNEQFF	TGTGCCAGCAGCTTAGGCCTAGTCTACAATGAGCAGTTCTTC
.	17	TRBV2	.	TRBJ1-6	CASSSLITGTLPAPLHF	TGTGCCAGCAGTTCCTTAATTACCGGGACCCTCCCTGCACCCCTCCACTTT
.	13	TRBV7-6	.	TRBJ1-2	CASSFTNSDGYTF	TGTGCCAGCAGCTTCACCAACTCTGATGGCTACACCTTC
.	15	TRBV7-2	TRBD2	TRBJ2-7	CASSVASGGANEQYF	TGTGCCAGCAGCGTGGCCAGCGGGGGGGCCAACGAGCAGTACTTC
.	13	TRBV5-4	TRBD1	TRBJ1-4	CASSGTGVEKLFF	TGTGCCAGCAGCGGGACAGGGGTTGAAAAACTGTTTTTT
.	16	TRBV4-2	.	TRBJ2-3	CASSQDAAEGTDTQYF	TGTGCCAGCAGCCAAGATGCAGCTGAGGGCACAGATACGCAGTATTTT
.	14	TRBV5-1	.	TRBJ1-2	CASSSGTRNFGYTF	TGCGCCAGCAGCTCCGGGACACGGAACTTTGGCTACACCTTC
.	15	TRBV15	TRBD1	TRBJ1-5	CATSTSTGLSQPQHF	TGTGCCACCAGCACTTCGACAGGGCTTAGTCAGCCCCAGCATTTT
.	13	TRBV15	TRBD1	TRBJ1-2	CATSKETGSGYTF	TGTGCCACCAGCAAAGAGACAGGGTCTGGCTACACCTTC
.	15	TRBV7-9	TRBD1	TRBJ2-1	CASSPRDRAYNEQFF	TGTGCCAGCAGCCCCCGGGACAGGGCTTACAATGAGCAGTTCTTC
once	14	TRBV5-5	.	TRBJ2-7	CASSRARGPYEQYF	TGTGCCAGCAGCAGAGCTCGAGGTCCTTACGAGCAGTACTTC
few	13	TRBV5-1	.	TRBJ2-5	CASSLGSEETQYF	TGCGCCAGCAGCTTGGGTTCGGAGGAGACCCAGTACTTC
.	13	TRBV28	TRBD1	TRBJ2-1	CASSQGQGAELFF	TGTGCCAGCAGCCAGGGACAGGGGGCTGAGCTGTTCTTC
.	14	TRBV5-6	.	TRBJ1-2	CASSRPTRNYGYTF	TGTGCCAGCAGCCGACCTACCCGAAACTATGGCTACACCTTC
.	16	TRBV5-1	TRBD2	TRBJ2-3	CASNLGGGLSTDTQYF	TGCGCCAGCAACCTTGGCGGGGGGCTTAGCACAGATACGCAGTATTTT
.	14	TRBV5-4	TRBD1	TRBJ2-5	CASSLNRGRETQYF	TGTGCCAGCAGCTTGAACAGGGGTAGAGAGACCCAGTACTTC
few	11	TRBV28	TRBD1	TRBJ1-2	CATKRGHGYTF	TGTGCCACCAAGAGGGGGCATGGCTACACCTTC
.	14	TRBV2	.	TRBJ2-7	CASGSEGARGRQYF	TGTGCCAGCGGCAGTGAGGGGGCGCGGGGGCGGCAGTACTTC
once	16	TRBV28	.	TRBJ2-1	CASSTSTGLLGNEQFF	TGTGCCAGCAGCACCTCAACGGGACTCCTTGGCAATGAGCAGTTCTTC
once	16	TRBV18	.	TRBJ2-2	CASSPLVSGDTGELFF	TGTGCCAGCTCACCTCTGGTATCAGGGGACACCGGGGAGCTGTTTTTT
.	14	TRBV6-6	.	TRBJ2-3	CASKLAALTDTQYF	TGTGCCAGCAAGTTGGCGGCACTCACAGATACGCAGTATTTT
.	18	TRBV21-1	.	TRBJ1-2	CASSKKAPPGQGGDGYTF	TGTGCCAGCAGCAAAAAGGCGCCCCCGGGACAGGGGGGAGATGGCTACACCTTC
.	14	TRBV6-1	TRBD1	TRBJ2-7	CATSPGTGTYEQYF	TGTGCCACTTCGCCCGGGACAGGGACCTACGAGCAGTACTTC
.	13	TRBV6-5	.	TRBJ1-4	CASSYRGDEKLFF	TGTGCCAGCAGTTACCGAGGGGATGAAAAACTGTTTTTT
.	14	TRBV5-1	TRBD1	TRBJ1-1	CASSYKGADTEAFF	TGCGCCAGCAGCTATAAGGGGGCCGACACTGAAGCTTTCTTT
.	16	TRBV4-1	.	TRBJ1-2	CASSQDPGGLNYGYTF	TGCGCCAGCAGCCAAGATCCCGGGGGCCTAAACTATGGCTACACCTTC
.	13	TRBV5-6	.	TRBJ2-3	CASSLRDRDTQYF	TGTGCCAGCAGCTTGAGGGACCGAGATACGCAGTATTTT
.	19	TRBV5-1	TRBD1	TRBJ2-2	CASSLDGQGANLVTGELFF	TGCGCCAGCAGCTTGGATGGACAGGGGGCTAATTTAGTCACCGGGGAGCTGTTTTTT
.	17	TRBV28	.	TRBJ1-5	CASSRGRGRARNQPQHF	TGTGCCAGCAGCCGTGGGCGTGGGAGGGCGAGGAACCAGCCCCAGCATTTT
.	13	TRBV11-2	.	TRBJ1-1	CASSLGSGRGAFF	TGTGCCAGCAGCTTAGGGTCGGGAAGGGGAGCTTTCTTT
once	12	TRBV27	.	TRBJ1-2	CASSLSGGPYTF	TGTGCCAGCAGTTTATCGGGAGGGCCGTACACCTTC
.	12	TRBV5-4	.	TRBJ2-3	CASSLTTDTQYF	TGTGCCAGCAGCTTGACCACAGATACGCAGTATTTT
.	17	TRBV5-6	.	TRBJ1-5	CASSFGILQRSNQPQHF	TGTGCCAGCAGCTTCGGTATTCTGCAGAGGAGCAATCAGCCCCAGCATTTT